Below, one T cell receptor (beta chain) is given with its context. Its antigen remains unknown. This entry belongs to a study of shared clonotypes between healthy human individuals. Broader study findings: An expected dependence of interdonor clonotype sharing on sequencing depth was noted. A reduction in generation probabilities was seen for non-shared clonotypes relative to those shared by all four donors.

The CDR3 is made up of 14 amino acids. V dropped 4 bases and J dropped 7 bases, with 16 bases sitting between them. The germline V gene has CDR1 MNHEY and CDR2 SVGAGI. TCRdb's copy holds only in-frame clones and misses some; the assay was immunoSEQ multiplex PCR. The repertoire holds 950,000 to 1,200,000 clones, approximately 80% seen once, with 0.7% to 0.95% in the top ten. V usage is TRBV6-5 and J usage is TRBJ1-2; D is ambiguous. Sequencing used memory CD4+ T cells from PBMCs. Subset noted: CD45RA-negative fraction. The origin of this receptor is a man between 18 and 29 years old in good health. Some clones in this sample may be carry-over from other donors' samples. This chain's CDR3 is CASSLDGGVGGYTF. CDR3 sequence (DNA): TGTGCCAGCAGTTTGGACGGAGGTGTTGGTGGCTACACCTTC.